This TCR beta chain was sequenced during a study of T cell responses to AZD1222 COVID-19 vaccine. Study-level results: Elevations in Spike-specific TCR breadth and depth followed administration of two AZD1222 doses. Distributed over spike, vaccine-associated CD4 TCRs predominated at 160-218 and 743-854. Sampled repertoires all dated from after the peak T cell response. Donors were chiefly white British, with a greater number of females, and clonal diversity was perhaps underestimated.

Per germline, CDR1 LGHDT and CDR2 YNNKEL (reference sequence). The CDR3 is made up of 13 amino acids. V shed 0 bases and J shed 5 bases, with 6 bases lying between them. Clones were sequenced by immunoSEQ multiplex PCR, and TCRdb holds only the in-frame ones, with some missing. The table lists 130,000 to 150,000 clones, around 90% of them singletons, with approximately 6% in the top ten. Note on this clone: Its target is not known.

The sample here was peripheral blood, taken on day 0 of AZD1222 vaccination. The V and J genes are TRBV3-1 (or the pseudogene TRBV3-2) and TRBJ2-3; D ambiguous. The TCR comes from an adult in good health. The CDR3 nucleotides read TGTGCCAGCAGCCAAGATGTGGGAGATACGCAGTATTTT. Its translation is CASSQDVGDTQYF.